This T cell receptor (beta chain) came from a study of CD8 T cells in ankylosing spondylitis. General study findings and limits: In the blood and synovial fluid of reactive arthritis, some motif variants had been previously reported. For ankylosing spondylitis blood, a TCR beta motif of fewer than 10 highly homologous variants appeared characteristic.

This clonotype was observed a few times. Its antigen is currently unknown. The CDR3 is 14 amino acids. Trimming removed 3 bases at V and 5 bases at J, with 12 bases between. Germline V gene sequence: CDR1 SGHDT, CDR2 YYEEEE. TCRdb used MiXCR to reprocess the 5' RACE reads, holding one entry per CDR3 protein. This sample has more than 600,000 distinct CDR3 sequences; roughly 19% occur once, and the top ten carry around a fifth. The chain uses TRBV5-6 and TRBJ1-5; D unclear. The sequenced material came from blood, either unsorted or a sorted T cell fraction (not recorded which). This TCR was sampled from a male donor with ankylosing spondylitis. CDR3 loop: CASSSGALHQPQHF. The CDR3 DNA reads TGTGCCAGCAGCTCTGGCGCGCTACATCAGCCCCAGCATTTT.